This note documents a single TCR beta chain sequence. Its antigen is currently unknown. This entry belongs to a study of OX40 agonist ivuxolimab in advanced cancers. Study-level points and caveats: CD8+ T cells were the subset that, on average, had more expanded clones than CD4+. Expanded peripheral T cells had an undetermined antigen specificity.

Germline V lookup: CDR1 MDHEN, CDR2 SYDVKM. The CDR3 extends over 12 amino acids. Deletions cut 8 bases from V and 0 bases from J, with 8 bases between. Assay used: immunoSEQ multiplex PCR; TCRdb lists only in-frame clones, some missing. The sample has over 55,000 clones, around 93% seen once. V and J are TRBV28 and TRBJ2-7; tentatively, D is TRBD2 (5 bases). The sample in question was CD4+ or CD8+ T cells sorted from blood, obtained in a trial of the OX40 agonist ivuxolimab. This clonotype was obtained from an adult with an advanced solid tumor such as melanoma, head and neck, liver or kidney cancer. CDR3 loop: CASLGSSYEQYF. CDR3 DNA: TGTGCCAGCCTAGGGAGCTCCTACGAGCAGTACTTC.